These T cell receptor beta chains were read from a single sample in a study of blood T cells in healthy people across ages. TCRdb re-called the 5' RACE reads with MiXCR, one entry per CDR3 protein. The data hold 850,000 to 1,000,000 distinct CDR3 sequences, with about 51% observed a single time. The sample comprised blood. These receptors were obtained from a woman aged 55-69 years in good health. Each CDR3 is given with its conserved first and last residue. D genes are given only for firm matches. Clone size is shown for a subset of rows, as once, few, many or a class of expanded clone.

>TRBD1|TRBV11-1|15|NA|TRBJ1-5
CASSLGGQPNQPQHF
TGTGCCAGCAGCTTAGGGGGACAGCCTAATCAGCCCCAGCATTTT
>NA|TRBV4-2|14|NA|TRBJ2-5
CASSQESSAETQYF
TGTGCCAGCAGCCAGGAAAGTAGTGCTGAGACCCAGTACTTC
>NA|TRBV20-1|11|NA|TRBJ1-2
CSATAQYGYTF
TGCAGTGCTACGGCGCAATATGGCTACACCTTC
>NA|TRBV7-2|15|NA|TRBJ2-5
CASSPTGQKRETQYF
TGTGCCAGCAGCCCTACAGGGCAGAAGAGAGAGACCCAGTACTTC
>TRBD2|TRBV6-5|15|NA|TRBJ2-3
CASRTGLAGTDTQYF
TGTGCCAGCCGAACGGGACTAGCGGGGACAGATACGCAGTATTTT
>NA|TRBV2|16|once|TRBJ2-5
CASSLQGGAGAETQYF
TGTGCCAGCAGTCTACAGGGGGGGGCTGGTGCCGAGACCCAGTACTTC
>NA|TRBV15|13|few|TRBJ1-2
CATSSGQNYGYTF
TGTGCCACCAGCAGCGGACAGAACTATGGCTACACCTTC
>NA|TRBV7-2|13|NA|TRBJ2-7
CASSSVLFYEQYF
TGTGCCAGCAGCTCGGTACTTTTCTACGAGCAGTACTTC
>TRBD1|TRBV12-3/TRBV12-4|14|NA|TRBJ2-3
CASTPEGAADTQYF
TGTGCCAGCACCCCCGAGGGGGCGGCAGATACGCAGTATTTT
>NA|TRBV10-3|13|NA|TRBJ2-1
CAILAELGDEQFF
TGTGCCATCTTAGCGGAACTGGGGGATGAGCAGTTCTTC
>NA|TRBV20-1|16|NA|TRBJ2-1
CSANLAGPPSYNEQFF
TGCAGTGCTAACTTGGCGGGTCCTCCCTCCTACAATGAGCAGTTCTTC
>TRBD1|TRBV6-6|16|few|TRBJ2-3
CASSRAGTGFADTQYF
TGTGCCAGCAGCCGAGCCGGGACAGGGTTCGCAGATACGCAGTATTTT
>NA|TRBV7-2|15|NA|TRBJ2-3
CASSLADYTTDTQYF
TGTGCCAGCAGCTTAGCGGACTATACCACAGATACGCAGTATTTT
>TRBD2|TRBV20-1|15|few|TRBJ2-7
CSARDRGRASDEQYF
TGCAGTGCTAGAGATCGAGGGAGGGCCTCGGACGAGCAGTACTTC
>NA|TRBV20-1|14|NA|TRBJ2-3
CSARDGGSLYTQYF
TGCAGTGCTAGAGATGGAGGGAGCTTGTATACGCAGTATTTT
>NA|TRBV6-5|15|NA|TRBJ2-7
CASSYSIGGTYEQYF
TGTGCCAGCAGTTACTCGATCGGCGGGACTTACGAGCAGTACTTC
>TRBD2|TRBV11-1|17|NA|TRBJ2-1
CASSPEQTSGSDNEQFF
TGTGCCAGCAGCCCAGAACAGACTAGCGGGAGTGACAATGAGCAGTTCTTC
>NA|TRBV6-5|13|NA|TRBJ1-1
CTSSYSKGTEAFF
TGTACCAGCAGTTACTCGAAGGGGACTGAAGCTTTCTTT
>NA|TRBV7-2|13|few|TRBJ2-3
CASSTPSEDTQYF
TGTGCCAGCAGCACACCCTCTGAAGATACGCAGTATTTT
>NA|TRBV29-1|12|NA|TRBJ2-3
CSVASIADTRYF
TGCAGCGTTGCCAGTATTGCAGATACGCGGTATTTT
>NA|TRBV4-3|14|NA|TRBJ1-4
CASILFREGEKLFF
TGCGCCAGCATCCTTTTCAGGGAGGGGGAAAAACTGTTTTTT
>NA|TRBV13|16|NA|TRBJ2-1
CASSLNIGSSYNEQFF
TGTGCCAGCAGCTTGAACATCGGTAGCTCCTACAATGAGCAGTTCTTC
>NA|TRBV7-2|15|NA|TRBJ1-2
CASSPIRGGSYGYTF
TGTGCCAGCAGCCCCATTAGGGGGGGTTCCTATGGCTACACCTTC
>TRBD1|TRBV29-1|15|NA|TRBJ2-3
CSVKKRTGTTDTQYF
TGCAGCGTTAAAAAAAGGACAGGGACCACAGATACGCAGTATTTT
>NA|TRBV20-1|12|NA|TRBJ2-4
CSARAPRGNQYF
TGCAGTGCTAGAGCCCCTCGGGGCAATCAGTACTTC
>TRBD2|TRBV20-1|15|NA|TRBJ2-1
CSARGELAKYNEQFF
TGCAGTGCTAGAGGTGAACTAGCGAAATACAATGAGCAGTTCTTC
>NA|TRBV28|15|few|TRBJ2-7
CASSPPVNRRREQYF
TGTGCCAGCAGCCCTCCGGTTAACCGGAGGCGCGAGCAGTACTTC
>NA|TRBV5-1|15|NA|TRBJ2-3
CASSTNRLGADTQYF
TGCGCCAGCAGCACCAACAGGTTGGGGGCAGATACGCAGTATTTT
>NA|TRBV2|13|NA|TRBJ2-1
CASIGTAGGEQFF
TGTGCCAGCATTGGGACAGCGGGCGGTGAGCAGTTCTTC
>TRBD2|TRBV4-2|17|many|TRBJ2-5
CASSQGGLAGGQETQYF
TGTGCCAGCAGCCAAGGGGGACTAGCGGGAGGGCAAGAGACCCAGTACTTC
>NA|TRBV18|14|few|TRBJ2-7
CASSPVGDPYEQYF
TGTGCCAGCTCACCAGTCGGGGATCCCTACGAGCAGTACTTC
>TRBD2|TRBV6-1|17|NA|TRBJ2-3
CASRIGLAGGPGDTQYF
TGTGCCAGCAGAATCGGACTAGCGGGAGGGCCAGGGGATACGCAGTATTTT
>TRBD2|TRBV7-2|15|NA|TRBJ2-1
CASSKIGGTSVEQFF
TGTGCCAGCAGCAAGATAGGGGGGACTAGCGTTGAGCAGTTCTTC
>TRBD1|TRBV27|16|NA|TRBJ1-2
CASSHIQGISPYGYTF
TGTGCCAGCAGCCATATACAGGGGATTAGTCCATATGGCTACACCTTC
>TRBD2|TRBV12-3/TRBV12-4|16|few|TRBJ2-7
CASSLGPGLGVHEQYF
TGTGCCAGCAGTTTGGGCCCGGGACTAGGAGTCCACGAGCAGTACTTC